Listed here are 23 T cell receptor beta chains from one sample, sequenced in a study of cytomegalovirus exposure and HLA in healthy donors. 60 Vbeta and 13 Jbeta primers were used in PCR. The assay was immunoSEQ multiplex PCR, and TCRdb's table has in-frame clones only and misses some. This table has 90,000 to 110,000 clones, 65% to 90% appearing once. Sequenced sample: PBMCs. All receptors come from a man between 25 and 39 years old in good health and CMV-seropositive.

J is TRBJ2-5 and V is TRBV4-3; 8 nucleotides align to TRBD2. The ends lost 0 bases at V and 5 bases at J; junction bases unmatched: 8. The CDR3 covers 16 residues. Per the germline V gene, CDR1 is LGHNA and CDR2 is YSLEER. CDR3 sequence: CASSQDRGSGVETQYF. The DNA of the CDR3 is TGCGCCAGCAGCCAAGATAGGGGTAGCGGGGTGGAGACCCAGTACTTC.

On this clone itself: The same CDR3 can be traced to other DNA sequences in this sample. The chain is built from TRBV30 and TRBJ1-5, with TRBD1 matching over 9 bases. The junction had 9 bases not matched to a gene; V was cut back by 0 bases and J by 3 bases. The CDR3 has 17 amino acids. Germline V gene lookup returns CDR1 GTSNPN and CDR2 SVGIG (reference sequence). For the CDR3, the DNA is TGTGCCTGGAGTGTACCCGGACAGGGGTCCTCCAATCAGCCCCAGCATTTT. Translation gives CAWSVPGQGSSNQPQHF.

V and J are TRBV5-8 and TRBJ2-7, with TRBD1 matching 8 bases. Germline CDR1 reads SGHTS; CDR2 reads YDEGEE. This CDR3 contains 15 residues. V lost 4 bases to trimming and J lost 1 base; unmatched junction nucleotides: 7. As DNA, the CDR3 is TGTGCCAGCAGCCCGGACAGGGCGGGGTCCTACGAGCAGTACTTC. Translating it yields CASSPDRAGSYEQYF.

The rearrangement links TRBV6-5 to TRBJ2-5; D is possibly TRBD1 (5 bases). The DNA end is a closer match to TRBJ2-7, so the J assignment may be wrong. This CDR3 contains 11 residues. CDR1 and CDR2 from the germline V gene are MNHEY and SVGAGI. The CDR3 spells CASVQGYEQYF. In DNA, the CDR3 is TGTGCCAGCGTTCAGGGCTACGAGCAGTACTTC.

J is TRBJ1-1 and V is TRBV29-1; 9 bases agree with TRBD1. Germline lookup yields CDR1 SQVTM and CDR2 ANQGSEA. The CDR3 extends over 16 amino acids. The V segment lost 3 bases and the J segment 1 base; nucleotides outside the gene matches: 9. The CDR3, as DNA: TGCAGCGTTGACCCAGACAGGGGGATAGGGAACACTGAAGCTTTCTTT. Translating gives CSVDPDRGIGNTEAFF.

The chain employs TRBV23-1 and TRBJ1-4; D remains ambiguous. TRBV23-1 is an open reading frame, and its role is uncertain. The CDR3 totals 13 residues. Trimming took 4 bases from V and 7 from J, leaving 10 bases between them. This chain's CDR3 is CASSPYEGEKLFF. CDR3 DNA sequence: TGCGCCAGCAGTCCGTACGAGGGTGAAAAACTGTTTTTT.

This sequence joins TRBV27 and TRBJ1-3; D unresolved. Trimming removed 6 bases from V and 0 bases from J, with 12 bases in between. Per germline, CDR1 MNHEY and CDR2 SMNVEV (reference sequence). The CDR3 length is 15 residues. The CDR3 coding sequence is TGTGCCAGCAGAACCCTTGAGGGCTCTGGAAACACCATATATTTT. Encoded protein: CASRTLEGSGNTIYF.

This clone was seen just once. V usage is TRBV6-1 and J usage is TRBJ1-6; D call uncertain. This CDR3 is built from 14 residues. V was clipped by 6 bases and J by 8 bases, with 14 bases between them. Germline V lookup: CDR1 MNHNS, CDR2 SASEGT. The CDR3 loop reads CASRVDPGDSPLHF. CDR3 DNA sequence: TGTGCCAGCAGAGTGGACCCCGGGGATTCACCCCTCCACTTT.

This clone showed up just a few times. The identical CDR3 is also encoded by other nucleotide sequences in the sample. The rearrangement links TRBV5-6 to TRBJ2-5; tentative D call: TRBD2 (5 bases). The CDR3 length is 14 residues. Trimming removed 1 base from V and 1 base from J, with 8 bases in between. From germline, CDR1 is SGHDT and CDR2 YYEEEE. CDR3 DNA sequence: TGTGCCAGCAGCTTGAGGACTCCCCAAGAGACCCAGTACTTC. This gives the protein CASSLRTPQETQYF. Together with reference TRBV5-6 and TRBJ2-5, the CDR3 gives the full variable domain: DAGVTQSPTHLIKTRGQQVTLRCSPKSGHDTVSWYQQALGQGPQFIFQYYEEEERQRGNFPDRFSGHQFPNYSSELNVNALLLGDSALYLCASSLRTPQETQYFGPGTRLLVL.

This chain connects TRBV9 to TRBJ2-1; TRBD1 matches 9 bases. The CDR3 has 15 residues. Germline lookup yields CDR1 SGDLS and CDR2 YYNGEE. J gave up 5 bases and V 4 bases, and 7 bases lay outside the gene matches. This CDR3 reads CASSSHRGLDNEQFF. The CDR3 nucleotides are TGTGCCAGCAGCTCCCACAGGGGGCTGGACAATGAGCAGTTCTTC. The full variable domain, completed using reference TRBV9 and TRBJ2-1, is DSGVTQTPKHLITATGQRVTLRCSPRSGDLSVYWYQQSLDQGLQFLIQYYNGEERAKGNILERFSAQQFPDLHSELNLSSLELGDSALYFCASSSHRGLDNEQFFGPGTRLTVL.

V is TRBV2 and J is TRBJ2-7, with TRBD2 matching over 7 bases. The germline V gene has CDR1 SNHLY and CDR2 FYNNEI. The trim removed 1 base at V and 0 bases at J, leaving 3 bases unmatched. CDR3 size: 15 residues. The CDR3 region is CASSEEGTISYEQYF. The CDR3 nucleotides are TGTGCCAGCAGTGAAGAAGGGACTATCTCCTACGAGCAGTACTTC.

The rearrangement uses TRBV6-5 and TRBJ1-6, with a possible D match to TRBD1 (6 bases). With 7 bases removed from V and 7 bases from J, the gap between germline ends came to 14 bases. CDR1 is MNHEY and CDR2 is SVGAGI in the germline V gene. This CDR3 is 14 amino acids long. CDR3 in amino acids: CASTARGDNSPLHF. In DNA, the CDR3 is TGTGCCAGCACCGCCAGGGGCGACAATTCACCCCTCCACTTT.

This clone was found once. This chain joins TRBV6-1 and TRBJ1-2; D may be TRBD1 (5 bases). Per germline, CDR1 MNHNS and CDR2 SASEGT. V gave up 6 bases and J gave up 8 bases, with 13 bases separating them. This CDR3 is 12 amino acids long. CDR3 in amino acids: CASSAGLAGYTF. The CDR3 DNA reads TGTGCCAGCAGCGCGGGACTGGCGGGCTACACCTTC.

This chain links TRBV13 with TRBJ1-1; D is uncertain. This CDR3 is built from 14 residues. V gave up 7 bases and J gave up 4 bases, with 16 bases separating them. Germline CDR1 reads PRHDT; CDR2 reads FYEKMQ (reference sequence). CDR3 sequence: CASTSRLGSTEAFF. For the CDR3, the DNA is TGTGCCAGCACCTCGCGACTGGGGAGCACTGAAGCTTTCTTT.

The chain recombines TRBV29-1 with TRBJ2-2, with TRBD1 identical over 7 bases. Unmatched junction bases numbered 6, after V lost 5 bases and J lost 0 bases. Germline CDR1 SQVTM, CDR2 ANQGSEA. CDR3 length equals 15 residues. CDR3 bases: TGCAGCGTTCCCAGGGGGTCGACGAACACCGGGGAGCTGTTTTTT. Translation: CSVPRGSTNTGELFF.

This clone was detected once. The chain joins TRBV5-4 to TRBJ2-3; TRBD2 matches 8 bases. V was pared by 2 bases and J by 6 bases, with 5 bases of the junction left unmatched. Germline lookup yields CDR1 SGHNT and CDR2 YYREEE (reference sequence). The CDR3 runs 14 residues. As DNA, the CDR3 is TGTGCCAGCAGCTTCCGGGGGGGTGACGATACGCAGTATTTT. This sequence encodes CASSFRGGDDTQYF.

This chain connects TRBV28 to TRBJ2-7; 7 bases fit TRBD1. Germline V gives CDR1 MDHEN, CDR2 SYDVKM. The CDR3 sequence is 14 residues long. The trim removed 3 bases at V and 2 bases at J, leaving 4 bases unmatched. The CDR3, as DNA: TGTGCCAGCAGTTTTCTGGACAGGCCCTACGAGCAGTACTTC. Protein: CASSFLDRPYEQYF.

The CDR3, as DNA: TGCGCCAGCAGCTCGACAGGTAACACTGAAGCTTTCTTT. Encoded protein: CASSSTGNTEAFF. The chain has TRBV5-1 and TRBJ1-1; maybe TRBD1 (6 bases). This CDR3 is 13 amino acids long. V was clipped by 3 bases and J by 2 bases, with 8 bases between them. CDR1 is SGHRS and CDR2 is YFSETQ in the germline V gene.

This clone occurred a few times. V gene TRBV5-1 combines with J gene TRBJ2-5; TRBD1 aligns across 7 bases. The V gene's germline CDR1 is SGHRS and CDR2 YFSETQ. With 4 bases clipped from V and 5 bases from J, the junction kept 8 bases outside the gene matches. This CDR3 region has 14 residues. In DNA form, the CDR3 reads TGCGCCAGCAGCCAAGGACAGGCCGGCGAGACCCAGTACTTC. Its translation is CASSQGQAGETQYF. The full variable domain, with the rest looked up from reference TRBV5-1 and TRBJ2-5, is KAGVTQTPRYLIKTRGQQVTLSCSPISGHRSVSWYQQTPGQGLQFLFEYFSETQRNKGNFPGRFSGRQFSNSRSEMNVSTLELGDSALYLCASSQGQAGETQYFGPGTRLLVL.

The V gene is TRBV7-8, the J gene TRBJ2-3; TRBD2 aligns across 14 bases. The CDR3 spans 18 residues. With V trimmed by 5 bases and J by 8 bases, 15 bases remained unmatched. Germline V gene sequence: CDR1 SGHVS, CDR2 FQNEAQ. CDR3 region: CASSGTSGGGTYSGTQYF. CDR3 nucleotides: TGTGCCAGCAGCGGGACTAGCGGGGGTGGGACGTACAGTGGTACGCAGTATTTT.

The rearrangement joins TRBV6-6 to TRBJ1-5; no definite D call. Germline V CDR1 and CDR2: MNHNY, SVGAGI (reference sequence). The CDR3 is 12 amino acids. V lost 4 bases and J 4 bases, leaving 5 bases between the germline ends. The CDR3 bases are TGTGCCAGCAGTTCGACTAATCAGCCCCAGCATTTT. It specifies CASSSTNQPQHF.

The gene calls are TRBV13 and TRBJ2-3; D is possibly TRBD2 (7 bases). CDR3 length equals 17 residues. The ends were cut back, 4 bases at V and 4 bases at J, with 21 bases in the middle. CDR1 PRHDT and CDR2 FYEKMQ come from the germline V gene (reference sequence). The CDR3 nucleotides are TGTGCCAGCAGCTCCCGGCTCGGGGGGCCCTCCCCAGATACGCAGTATTTT. Residues: CASSSRLGGPSPDTQYF.

The genes are TRBV6-1 and TRBJ1-2; no firm D call. Trimming took off 8 bases at V and 4 bases at J, with 17 bases between the two ends. Germline V CDR1 and CDR2: MNHNS, SASEGT. The CDR3 length is 14 residues. This chain's CDR3 is CASETLLQVYGYTF. CDR3 coding DNA: TGTGCCAGCGAAACCCTACTACAAGTCTATGGCTACACCTTC.